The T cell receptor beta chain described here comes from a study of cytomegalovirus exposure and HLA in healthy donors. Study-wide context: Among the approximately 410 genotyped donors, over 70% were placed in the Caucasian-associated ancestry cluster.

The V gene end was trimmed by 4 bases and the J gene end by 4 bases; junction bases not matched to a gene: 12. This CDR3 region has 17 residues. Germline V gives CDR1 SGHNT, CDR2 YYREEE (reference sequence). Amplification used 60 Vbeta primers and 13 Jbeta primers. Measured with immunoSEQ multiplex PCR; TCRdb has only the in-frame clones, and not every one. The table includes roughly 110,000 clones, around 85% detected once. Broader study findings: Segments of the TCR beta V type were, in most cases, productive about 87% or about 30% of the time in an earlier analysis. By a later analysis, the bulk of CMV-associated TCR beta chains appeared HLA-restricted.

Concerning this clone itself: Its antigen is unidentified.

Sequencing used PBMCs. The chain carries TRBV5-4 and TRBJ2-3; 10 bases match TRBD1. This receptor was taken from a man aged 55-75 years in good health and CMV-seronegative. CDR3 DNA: TGTGCCAGCAGCCGATATGCTCGGACAGGGGGTGCAGATACGCAGTATTTT. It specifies CASSRYARTGGADTQYF.